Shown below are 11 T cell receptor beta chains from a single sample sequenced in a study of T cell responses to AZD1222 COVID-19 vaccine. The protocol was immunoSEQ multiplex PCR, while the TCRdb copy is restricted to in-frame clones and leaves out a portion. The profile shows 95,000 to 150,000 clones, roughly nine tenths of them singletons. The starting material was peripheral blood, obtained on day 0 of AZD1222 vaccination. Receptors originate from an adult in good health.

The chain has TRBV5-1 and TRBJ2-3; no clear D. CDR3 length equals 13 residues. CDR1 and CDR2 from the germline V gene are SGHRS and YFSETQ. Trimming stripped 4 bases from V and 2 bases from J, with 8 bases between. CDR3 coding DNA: TGCGCCAGCAGCCTAGACCCCACAGATACGCAGTATTTT. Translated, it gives CASSLDPTDTQYF.

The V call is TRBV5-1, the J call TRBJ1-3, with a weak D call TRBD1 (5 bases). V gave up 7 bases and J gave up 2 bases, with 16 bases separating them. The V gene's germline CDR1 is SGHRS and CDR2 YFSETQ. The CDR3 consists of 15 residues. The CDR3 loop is CASQRDSSTGNTIYF. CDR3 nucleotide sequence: TGCGCCAGCCAGAGAGACAGTTCAACTGGAAACACCATATATTTT.

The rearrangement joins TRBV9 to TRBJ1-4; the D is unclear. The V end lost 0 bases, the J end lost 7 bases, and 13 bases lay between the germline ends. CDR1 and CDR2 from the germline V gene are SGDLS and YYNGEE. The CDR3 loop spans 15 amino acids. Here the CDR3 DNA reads TGTGCCAGCAGCGTAGCGGCGGGAAAAAGTGAAAAACTGTTTTTT. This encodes CASSVAAGKSEKLFF.

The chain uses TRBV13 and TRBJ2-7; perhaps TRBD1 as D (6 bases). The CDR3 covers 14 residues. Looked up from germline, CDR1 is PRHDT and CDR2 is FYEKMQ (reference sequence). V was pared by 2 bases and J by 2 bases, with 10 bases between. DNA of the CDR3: TGTGCCAGCAGCTTAAGGACAGCAACCTACGAGCAGTACTTC. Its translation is CASSLRTATYEQYF.

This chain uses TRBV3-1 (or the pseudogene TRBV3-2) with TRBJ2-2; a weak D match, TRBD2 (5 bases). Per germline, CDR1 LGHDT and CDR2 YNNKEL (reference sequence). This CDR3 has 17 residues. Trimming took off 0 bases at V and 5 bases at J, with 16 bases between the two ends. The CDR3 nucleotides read TGTGCCAGCAGCCAAGATCTGACGTGGCCGGGGACCGGGGAGCTGTTTTTT. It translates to CASSQDLTWPGTGELFF.

CDR3 bases: TGTGCCAGCAGCTTGGGCAGGGACGCCTATAATTCACCCCTCCACTTT. Protein sequence: CASSLGRDAYNSPLHF. The chain has TRBV5-6 and TRBJ1-6, with D maybe TRBD1 (5 bases). V was shortened by 0 bases and J by 2 bases, with 9 bases between the two germline ends. Per the germline V gene, CDR1 is SGHDT and CDR2 is YYEEEE. The CDR3 totals 16 residues.

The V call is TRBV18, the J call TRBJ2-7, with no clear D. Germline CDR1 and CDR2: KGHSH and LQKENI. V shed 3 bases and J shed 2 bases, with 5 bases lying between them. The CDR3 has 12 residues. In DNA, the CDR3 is TGTGCCAGCTCACCCTTGGCCTACGAGCAGTACTTC. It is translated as CASSPLAYEQYF. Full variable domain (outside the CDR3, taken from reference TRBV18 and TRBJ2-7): NAGVMQNPRHLVRRRGQEARLRCSPMKGHSHVYWYRQLPEEGLKFMVYLQKENIIDESGMPKERFSAEFPKEGPSILRIQQVVRGDSAAYFCASSPLAYEQYFGPGTRLTVT.

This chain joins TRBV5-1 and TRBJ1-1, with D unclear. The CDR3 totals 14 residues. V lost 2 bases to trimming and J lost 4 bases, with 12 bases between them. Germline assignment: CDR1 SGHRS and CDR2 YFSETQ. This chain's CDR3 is CASSFGVLGTEAFF. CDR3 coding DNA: TGCGCCAGCAGCTTCGGGGTCCTGGGCACTGAAGCTTTCTTT.

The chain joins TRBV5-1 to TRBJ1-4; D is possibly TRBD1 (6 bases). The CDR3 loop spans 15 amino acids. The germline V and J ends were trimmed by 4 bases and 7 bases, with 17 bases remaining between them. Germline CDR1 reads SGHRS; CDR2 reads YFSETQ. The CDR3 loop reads CASSPSQGRGEKLFF. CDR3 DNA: TGCGCCAGCAGCCCCTCACAGGGTCGGGGTGAAAAACTGTTTTTT.

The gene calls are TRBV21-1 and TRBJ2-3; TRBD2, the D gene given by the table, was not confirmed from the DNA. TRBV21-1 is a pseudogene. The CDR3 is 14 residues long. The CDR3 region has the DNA TGTGCCAGCAGCAAAGTGAAGGGAGGAGATACGCAGTATTTT. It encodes CASSKVKGGDTQYF.

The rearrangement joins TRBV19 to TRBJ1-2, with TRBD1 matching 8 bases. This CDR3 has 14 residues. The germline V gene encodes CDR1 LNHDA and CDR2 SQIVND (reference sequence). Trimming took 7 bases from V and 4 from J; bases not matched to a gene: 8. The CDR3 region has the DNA TGTGCCAGTACCCCAGGGGGCTCTGGCTATGGCTACACCTTC. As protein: CASTPGGSGYGYTF.